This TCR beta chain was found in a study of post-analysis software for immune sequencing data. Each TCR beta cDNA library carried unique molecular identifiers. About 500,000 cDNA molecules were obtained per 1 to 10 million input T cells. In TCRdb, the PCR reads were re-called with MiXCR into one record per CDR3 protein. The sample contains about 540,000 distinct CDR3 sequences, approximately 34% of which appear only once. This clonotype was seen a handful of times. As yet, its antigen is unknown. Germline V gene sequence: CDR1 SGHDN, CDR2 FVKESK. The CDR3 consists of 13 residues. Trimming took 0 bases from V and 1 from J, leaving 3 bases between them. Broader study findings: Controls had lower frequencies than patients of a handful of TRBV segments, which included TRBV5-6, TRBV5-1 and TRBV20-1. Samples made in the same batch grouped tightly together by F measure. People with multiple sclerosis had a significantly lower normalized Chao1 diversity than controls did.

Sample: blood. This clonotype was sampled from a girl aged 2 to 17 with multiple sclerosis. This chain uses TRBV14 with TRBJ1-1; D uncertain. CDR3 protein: CASSQERNTEAFF. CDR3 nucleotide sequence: TGTGCCAGCAGCCAAGAACGGAACACTGAAGCTTTCTTT.